A selection of T cell receptor beta chains follows, all from one sample in a study of cytomegalovirus exposure and HLA in healthy donors. Produced via immunoSEQ multiplex PCR; TCRdb's table is partial and in-frame only. Of 150,000 or so clones listed, 60% to 75% are singletons. The sequencing sample was made of PBMCs. The receptors shown here come from a young man in good health and CMV-seronegative. Each CDR3 is given with its conserved first and last residue. Fields, in order: V gene, D gene, J gene, clone size, CDR3 DNA, CDR3 protein. D genes are given only for firm matches. Rows give clone size only sometimes, using once, few, many, or a class for an expanded clone.

TRBV30	-	TRBJ2-5	-	TGTGCCTGGAGTATGGCACAAGAGACCCAGTACTTC	CAWSMAQETQYF
TRBV5-1	-	TRBJ2-5	-	TGCGCCAGCAGCTTGGTAGGCCCGGGAGAGACCCAGTACTTC	CASSLVGPGETQYF
TRBV19	TRBD2	TRBJ2-7	-	TGTGCCAGTAGTATAGAGATCGGGGGCGGGGCGGGAGGGCCCTCTGGCTCCTACGAGCAGTACTTC	CASSIEIGGGAGGPSGSYEQYF
TRBV5-1	TRBD2	TRBJ2-2	-	TGCGCCAGCAGCTTGCCGGGACTAGGGAACACCGGGGAGCTGTTTTTT	CASSLPGLGNTGELFF
TRBV5-6	TRBD1	TRBJ2-2	few	TGTGCCAGCAGCCTACTTACCACAGGGGTTGACACCGGGGAGCTGTTTTTT	CASSLLTTGVDTGELFF
TRBV7-8	TRBD2	TRBJ2-1	-	TGTGCCAGCAGCTTTCTAGCGGGAAGCAATGAGCAGTTCTTC	CASSFLAGSNEQFF
TRBV7-2	TRBD1	TRBJ2-1	-	TGTGCCAGCAGCGCTCCAGGACAGGGGGTCGGGAGCTCCTACAATGAGCAGTTCTTC	CASSAPGQGVGSSYNEQFF
TRBV30	-	TRBJ2-1	-	TGTGCCTGGAGCGCCTACAATGAGCAGTTCTTC	CAWSAYNEQFF
TRBV4-1	-	TRBJ1-4	-	TGCGCCAGCAGCCATACTAGGGAGGGGAAGTTGCAACTGTTTTTT	CASSHTREGKLQLFF
TRBV19	TRBD2	TRBJ2-1	-	TGTGCCAGTAGTAGTGGGAGGGCCGGGGTGTGGCAGTTCTTC	CASSSGRAGVWQFF
TRBV30	TRBD1	TRBJ2-1	-	TGTGCCTGGAGGGACAGGGGGCCCGTCCTTTCATACAATGAGCAGTTCTTC	CAWRDRGPVLSYNEQFF
TRBV19	TRBD2	TRBJ2-1	-	TGTGCCAGTAGCATCCCCGCTAGCGGGGGGGATAATGAGCAGTTCTTC	CASSIPASGGDNEQFF
TRBV19	TRBD1	TRBJ2-3	few	TGTGCCAGTAGTATCTCCGTGGGACAGATCACAGATACGCAGTATTTT	CASSISVGQITDTQYF
TRBV5-1	TRBD1	TRBJ1-2	few	TGCGCCAGCAGCTTAACAGGGGGCAACTATGGCTACACCTTC	CASSLTGGNYGYTF
TRBV25-1	TRBD1	TRBJ1-5	-	TGTGCCAGCAGTGGACGGGACCACAGGGGGCGTCAGCCCCAGCATTTT	CASSGRDHRGRQPQHF
TRBV6-6	-	TRBJ2-4	-	TGTGCCAGCAGTTGGGCCCCGGCAGGGGAAAACATTCAGTACTTC	CASSWAPAGENIQYF
TRBV4-1	TRBD1	TRBJ2-7	-	TGCGCCAGCAGCCAAGGGCAGGGGGCCTCCTACGAGCAGTACTTC	CASSQGQGASYEQYF
TRBV7-2	-	TRBJ1-3	-	TGTGCCAGCAGCTCCCGCCGGGGGGCGCGTGGAAACACCATATATTTT	CASSSRRGARGNTIYF
TRBV19	TRBD1	TRBJ2-7	-	TGTGCCAGTAGTATGGGACAGGGCGACCCCGTCCGAAACTACGAGCAGTACTTC	CASSMGQGDPVRNYEQYF
TRBV7-9	-	TRBJ1-2	few	TGTGCCAGCAGCCTCCAGGCCTCCGGTGGCTACACCTTC	CASSLQASGGYTF
TRBV27	TRBD1	TRBJ1-1	-	TGTGCCAGCAGTTTCTCACAGGGGGGGAACACTGAAGCTTTCTTT	CASSFSQGGNTEAFF
TRBV7-3	TRBD2	TRBJ2-1	-	TGTGCCAGCAGCTCTAGCGGGGGCCGCCGGGTGCAGTTCTTC	CASSSSGGRRVQFF
TRBV5-1	TRBD1	TRBJ2-3	-	TGCGCCAGCAGCGGGGGACAGACTAGCACAGATACGCAGTATTTT	CASSGGQTSTDTQYF
TRBV7-7	TRBD2	TRBJ2-3	few	TGTGCTAGCAGCTCCTCTAGCGGACCCACAGATACGCAGTATTTT	CASSSSSGPTDTQYF
TRBV30	-	TRBJ2-1	-	TGTGCCACCTCTGGCTTCAATGAGCAGTTCTTC	CATSGFNEQFF
TRBV27	-	TRBJ1-6	-	TGTGCCAGCAGTTTAAACAGGGTAAATTCACCCCTCCACTTT	CASSLNRVNSPLHF
TRBV27	TRBD2	TRBJ2-7	-	TGTGCCAGCAGTGTGGAACTAGCGGGAGACCCCTACGAGCAGTACTTC	CASSVELAGDPYEQYF
TRBV9	-	TRBJ2-7	once	TGTGCCAGCAGCCCCAGACAGTGGACCTACGAGCAGTACTTC	CASSPRQWTYEQYF
TRBV19	-	TRBJ2-3	-	TGTGCCAGTAGTATAGGACAGCCCCCAAGAGGTACGCAGTATTTT	CASSIGQPPRGTQYF
TRBV29-1	-	TRBJ2-5	-	TGCAGCGTTGAGGAGACTAGAAGGGAGACCCAGTACTTC	CSVEETRRETQYF
TRBV5-6	TRBD2	TRBJ2-5	-	TGTGCCAGCAGCTTCCTAGCGGGAGGGATCCAGGAGACCCAGTACTTC	CASSFLAGGIQETQYF
TRBV7-3	TRBD2	TRBJ2-3	-	TGTGCCAGCAGCACCGGACTAGCGGGGGCCGGTACGCAGTATTTT	CASSTGLAGAGTQYF